This T cell receptor beta chain was sequenced for a study of CD8 T cells in Susac syndrome. This clonotype occurred once. No antigen is known for it. V lost 5 bases, J lost 9 bases, and 16 bases lay in between. Germline loops: CDR1 KGHDR, CDR2 SFDVKD. The CDR3 is 14 amino acids. Findings and limits, study-wide: Acknowledgment was made by the study that its TCR sequencing and HLA analysis involved a relatively small number of individuals.

Sequencing of TCR beta was performed on blood CD8+ and CD4+ T cells. An input of about 0.5 to 1 ug of RNA was subjected to reverse transcription using random hexamers. The immunoSEQ assay covered 54 Vbeta and 13 Jbeta segments for CDR3. Each CDR3 protein is one row after TCRdb ran MiXCR on the immunoSEQ multiplex PCR reads. The repertoire has fewer than 350,000 distinct CDR3 sequences, approximately 91% of them found once; the top ten carry about 0.17%. Sample: CD8+ T cells from PBMCs. The rearrangement links TRBV24-1 to TRBJ2-1; D may correspond to TRBD1 or TRBD2 (5 bases each). The TCR originated in a human donor with multiple sclerosis. Written as DNA, the CDR3 is TGTGCCACCAGTGCCCTTAGGGACGCCAGTGAGCAGTTCTTC. This translates into CATSALRDASEQFF.